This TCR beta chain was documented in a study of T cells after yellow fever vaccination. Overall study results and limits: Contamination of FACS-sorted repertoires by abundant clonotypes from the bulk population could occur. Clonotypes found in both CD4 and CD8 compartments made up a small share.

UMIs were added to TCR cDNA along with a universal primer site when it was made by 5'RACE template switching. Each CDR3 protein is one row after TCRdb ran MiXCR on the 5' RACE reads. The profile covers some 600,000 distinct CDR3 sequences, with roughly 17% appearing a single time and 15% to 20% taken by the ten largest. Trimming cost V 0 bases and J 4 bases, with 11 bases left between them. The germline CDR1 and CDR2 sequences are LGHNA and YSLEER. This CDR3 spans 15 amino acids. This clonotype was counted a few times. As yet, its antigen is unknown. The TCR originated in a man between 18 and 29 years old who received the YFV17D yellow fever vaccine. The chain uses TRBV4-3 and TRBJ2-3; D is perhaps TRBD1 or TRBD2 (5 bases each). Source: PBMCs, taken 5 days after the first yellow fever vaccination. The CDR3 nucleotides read TGCGCCAGCAGCCAAGAGAAGGGACGCCCAGATACGCAGTATTTT. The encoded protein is CASSQEKGRPDTQYF.